The T cell receptor beta chain described here comes from a study of OX40 agonist ivuxolimab in advanced cancers. On the study more broadly: Each dose-escalation patient presented with hepatocellular carcinoma, melanoma, renal cell or head and neck cancer. Eligibility rules accepted prior anti-PD-1, anti-PD-L1 or anti-CTLA-4 therapy, and around 40% had some. Study-level results: Expanded clones were, on average, more numerous in CD8+ T cells than in CD4+. Some nonresponders additionally presented with little normalized T-cell clonal expansion.

This clone was seen only once. Antigen specificity is unknown. This CDR3 has 15 amino acids. Germline V gives CDR1 MDHEN, CDR2 SYDVKM. Trimming took off 6 bases at V and 4 bases at J, with 18 bases between the two ends. The table came from immunoSEQ multiplex PCR; TCRdb's copy has only in-frame clones and leaves some out. The data show roughly 80,000 clones, 70% to 90% seen once. The chain recombines TRBV28 with TRBJ1-1; tentative D call: TRBD1 (6 bases). This material consisted of CD4+ or CD8+ T cells sorted from blood, taken in a trial of the OX40 agonist ivuxolimab. This TCR derives from an adult with an advanced solid tumor such as melanoma, head and neck, liver or kidney cancer. CDR3 residues: CASSRVGGAVTEAFF. The CDR3 region has the DNA TGTGCCAGCAGCCGGGTTGGGGGGGCGGTCACTGAAGCTTTCTTT. The complete variable domain, with remaining parts taken from reference TRBV28 and TRBJ1-1, reads DVKVTQSSRYLVKRTGEKVFLECVQDMDHENMFWYRQDPGLGLRLIYFSYDVKMKEKGDIPEGYSVSREKKERFSLILESASTNQTSMYLCASSRVGGAVTEAFFGQGTRLTVV.